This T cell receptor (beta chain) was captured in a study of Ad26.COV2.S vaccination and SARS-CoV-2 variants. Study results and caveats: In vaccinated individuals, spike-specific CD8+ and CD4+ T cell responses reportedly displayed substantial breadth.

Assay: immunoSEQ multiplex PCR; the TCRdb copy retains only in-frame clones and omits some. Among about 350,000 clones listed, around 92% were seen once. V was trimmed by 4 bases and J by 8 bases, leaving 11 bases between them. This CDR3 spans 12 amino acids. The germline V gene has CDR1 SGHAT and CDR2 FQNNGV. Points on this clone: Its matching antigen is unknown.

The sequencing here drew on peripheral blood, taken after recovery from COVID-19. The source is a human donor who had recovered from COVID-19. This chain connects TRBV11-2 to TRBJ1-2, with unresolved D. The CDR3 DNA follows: TGTGCCAGCAGCTCCCGCGGCTACGGCTACACCTTC. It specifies CASSSRGYGYTF.